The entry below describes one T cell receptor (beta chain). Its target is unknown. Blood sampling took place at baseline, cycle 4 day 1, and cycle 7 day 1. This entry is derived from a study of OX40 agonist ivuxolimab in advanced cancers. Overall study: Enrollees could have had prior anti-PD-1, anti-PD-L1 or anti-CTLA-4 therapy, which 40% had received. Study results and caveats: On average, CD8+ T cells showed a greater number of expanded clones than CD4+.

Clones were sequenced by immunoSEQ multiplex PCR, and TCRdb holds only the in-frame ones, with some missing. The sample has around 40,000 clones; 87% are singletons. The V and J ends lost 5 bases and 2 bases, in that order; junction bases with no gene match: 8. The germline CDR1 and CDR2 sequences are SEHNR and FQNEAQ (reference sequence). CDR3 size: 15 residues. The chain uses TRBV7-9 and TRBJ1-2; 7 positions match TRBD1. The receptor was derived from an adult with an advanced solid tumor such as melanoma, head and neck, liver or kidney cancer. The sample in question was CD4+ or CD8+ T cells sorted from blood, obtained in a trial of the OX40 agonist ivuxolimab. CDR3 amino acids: CASSRWDSENYGYTF. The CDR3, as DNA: TGTGCCAGCAGCAGGTGGGACAGCGAAAACTATGGCTACACCTTC.